The 21 T cell receptor beta chains given below trace back to one sample, sequenced in a study of T cells in Graves' hyperthyroidism and ophthalmopathy. The TCR beta CDR3 regions underwent amplification using RNA transcripts as the source. TCR CDR3 underwent first-round RT-PCR with the HTBI primer set. TCRdb independently ran MiXCR on the multiplex PCR reads; one entry per CDR3 protein. The sample lists roughly 290,000 distinct CDR3 sequences, about an eighth occurring once. Sample: blood. These receptors originate from a woman between 25 and 40 years old with Graves' hyperthyroidism that later progressed to Graves' ophthalmopathy.

The chain recombines TRBV6-1 with TRBJ2-7, with D hard to call. In germline, CDR1 is MNHNS, CDR2 SASEGT. V was cut by 3 bases and J by 8 bases, with 11 bases left in between. The CDR3 totals 12 residues. Written as DNA, the CDR3 is TGTGCCAGCAGTGAGCACGAAGTGAAGCAGTACTTC. This encodes CASSEHEVKQYF.

This chain links TRBV6-2 or TRBV6-3 with TRBJ2-1, with 11 positions matching TRBD2. Trimming cost V 5 bases and J 8 bases; bases outside gene matches: 8. The CDR3 runs to 15 residues. Germline V gives CDR1 MNHEY, CDR2 SVGEGT. CDR3 DNA sequence: TGTGCCAGCAGTGGGACTAGCGGTGGAAGGGATGAGCAGTTCTTC. Encoded protein: CASSGTSGGRDEQFF.

This clonotype has a count of ten or more. V is TRBV5-5 and J is TRBJ2-5; TRBD2 matches 7 bases. CDR3 length: 16 amino acids. V lost 0 bases, J lost 3 bases, and 8 bases stayed unmatched. Germline V CDR1 and CDR2: SGHKS, YYEKEE (reference sequence). The CDR3 nucleotides read TGTGCCAGCAGCTTGGTGGGGTCGGGAGGAGAAGAGACCCAGTACTTC. The encoded protein is CASSLVGSGGEETQYF.

The chain joins TRBV9 to TRBJ1-4; the D gene is possibly TRBD1 (5 bases). Germline values: CDR1 SGDLS, CDR2 YYNGEE. The germline V and J ends were trimmed by 3 bases and 6 bases, with 9 bases remaining between them. CDR3 length: 13 residues. This chain's CDR3 is CASSGLGDEKLFF. The CDR3 DNA follows: TGTGCCAGCAGCGGATTGGGGGATGAAAAACTGTTTTTT.

This clonotype was seen a few times. CDR3 region: CASSLFGRHEQYF. CDR3 coding DNA: TGTGCCAGCAGCTTGTTCGGCCGCCACGAGCAGTACTTC. The chain has TRBV5-8 and TRBJ2-7; D not resolved. V was clipped by 1 base and J by 5 bases, with 10 bases between them. Looked up from germline, CDR1 is SGHTS and CDR2 is YDEGEE. The CDR3 is 13 residues long. The whole variable domain, filled in from reference TRBV5-8 and TRBJ2-7, reads EAGVTQSPTHLIKTRGQQATLRCSPISGHTSVYWYQQALGLGLQFLLWYDEGEERNRGNFPPRFSGRQFPNYSSELNVNALELEDSALYLCASSLFGRHEQYFGPGTRLTVT.

The V and J genes are TRBV28 and TRBJ1-2, with a possible D match to TRBD1 (5 bases). Looked up from germline, CDR1 is MDHEN and CDR2 is SYDVKM. The CDR3 runs to 13 residues. V was trimmed by 6 bases and J by 5 bases, leaving 13 bases between them. The CDR3 DNA reads as TGTGCCAGCAGCGAAGGGGCTGAGTATGGCTACACCTTC. Translation: CASSEGAEYGYTF.

Worth noting for this clonotype: The junction differs from germline at one of its ends, possibly a read error. The J gene is TRBJ2-5, the V gene TRBV28; D gene ambiguous. Germline CDR1 MDHEN, CDR2 SYDVKM. The CDR3 runs 14 residues. CDR3 coding DNA: TGTGCCAACAGTCCATCGGGCCGCGAGGAGACCCAGTACTTC. Protein product: CANSPSGREETQYF.

The table lists this clonotype with a few counts. The gene calls are TRBV29-1 and TRBJ2-6, with D unclear. From germline, CDR1 is SQVTM and CDR2 ANQGSEA. Deletions cut 1 base from V and 4 bases from J, with 17 bases between. This CDR3 has 17 residues. The CDR3 loop reads CSVEALTQAPGANVLTF. Here the CDR3 DNA reads TGCAGCGTTGAAGCCCTGACCCAAGCTCCGGGGGCCAACGTCCTGACTTTC.

Remarks on this clonotype: A much larger clone lies one base from this, so it may be a read error. The CDR3 nucleotides are TGTGCCAGCAGTAAAGCTGCACTAGCGGGTTGGAGTGAGCAGTTCTTC. Its translation is CASSKAALAGWSEQFF. The chain carries TRBV27 and TRBJ2-1, with 9 bases fitting TRBD2. This CDR3 is built from 16 residues. V shed 5 bases, J shed 9 bases, and the junction held 14 bases outside the gene matches. Germline loops: CDR1 MNHEY, CDR2 SMNVEV (reference sequence).

The chain joins TRBV5-8 to TRBJ2-7; 8 bases agree with TRBD1. After removal of 1 base from V and 1 base from J, the junction contained 4 bases not matched to a gene. The germline V gene encodes CDR1 SGHTS and CDR2 YDEGEE. CDR3 length equals 15 residues. This chain's CDR3 is CASSLYGTGSYEQYF. CDR3 DNA sequence: TGTGCCAGCAGCTTGTACGGGACAGGTTCCTACGAGCAGTACTTC.

V gene TRBV10-3 combines with J gene TRBJ2-3, with 8 bases aligning to TRBD2. Trimming at V came to 3 bases and at J to 2 bases, leaving 13 bases not matched to a gene. The germline CDR1 and CDR2 sequences are ENHRY and SYGVKD. CDR3 size: 18 residues. In DNA, the CDR3 is TGTGCCATCAGTGAACTTGGGACTAGGTGGAGGAACACAGATACGCAGTATTTT. Protein: CAISELGTRWRNTDTQYF.

This clonotype was counted many times. The V gene is TRBV20-1, the J gene TRBJ2-3; 12 positions match TRBD2. The CDR3 contains 15 residues. With 0 bases clipped from V and 5 bases from J, the junction kept 3 bases outside the gene matches. Germline lookup yields CDR1 DFQATT and CDR2 SNEGSKA (reference sequence). The DNA for the CDR3 is TGCAGTGCTAGAGAGCTAGCGGGAGGGAGAGATACGCAGTATTTT. As protein: CSARELAGGRDTQYF.

This clonotype was counted many times. V and J are TRBV7-9 and TRBJ2-1; 10 nucleotides match TRBD2. Germline V gene sequence: CDR1 SEHNR, CDR2 FQNEAQ (reference sequence). V trimming: 0 bases; J trimming: 9 bases; junction bases outside the gene matches: 5. This CDR3 contains 15 residues. The DNA of the CDR3 is TGTGCCAGCAGCTTAGCGCTAGCGGGAGCAATTGAGCAGTTCTTC. Amino acid sequence: CASSLALAGAIEQFF. Full variable domain (missing parts from reference TRBV7-9 and TRBJ2-1): DTGVSQNPRHKITKRGQNVTFRCDPISEHNRLYWYRQTLGQGPEFLTYFQNEAQLEKSRLLSDRFSAERPKGSFSTLEIQRTEQGDSAMYLCASSLALAGAIEQFFGPGTRLTVL.

This clonotype was found many times. The CDR3 here is CASSYPDGTSGSLSTDTQYF. CDR3 in DNA: TGTGCCAGCAGTTACCCCGACGGGACTAGCGGGAGTCTAAGCACAGATACGCAGTATTTT. The chain recombines TRBV6-2 or TRBV6-3 with TRBJ2-3; 14 bases fit TRBD2. Germline trimming cut 2 bases from V and 0 bases from J; bases unmatched to any gene: 10. There are 20 residues in the CDR3. The germline CDR1 and CDR2 sequences are MNHEY and SVGEGT.

This clonotype was counted many times. The chain has TRBV4-2 and TRBJ2-1; D assignment may be TRBD1 or TRBD2 (5 bases each). With 1 base removed from V and 7 bases from J, the gap between germline ends came to 14 bases. In germline, CDR1 is LGHNA, CDR2 YNFKEQ. This CDR3 is built from 15 residues. The CDR3 bases are TGTGCCAGCAGCCAAGGAGGGGAGCCGTTTAATGAGCAGTTCTTC. Amino acids: CASSQGGEPFNEQFF.

The table lists this clonotype with many counts. The chain is built from TRBV5-1 and TRBJ2-7, with 12 bases fitting TRBD1. Germline CDR1 SGHRS, CDR2 YFSETQ. J lost 6 bases, V lost 0 bases, and 4 bases had no gene match. The CDR3 sequence is 15 residues long. In DNA, the CDR3 is TGCGCCAGCAGCTTGGAGGGACAGGGGGCTCTCGAGCAGTACTTC. It encodes CASSLEGQGALEQYF.

This clonotype was recorded many times. The rearrangement joins TRBV20-1 to TRBJ2-5; D ambiguous. Germline CDR1 reads DFQATT; CDR2 reads SNEGSKA (reference sequence). V was trimmed by 1 base and J by 2 bases, leaving 11 bases between them. The CDR3 is 14 residues long. In DNA, the CDR3 is TGCAGTGCTAGAGTGCACCAGCCTCAAGAGACCCAGTACTTC. It codes for CSARVHQPQETQYF.

This clonotype was detected many times. The chain couples TRBV6-2 or TRBV6-3 to TRBJ1-5; D is undetermined. Trimming took 5 bases from V and 3 from J, leaving 2 bases between them. Looked up from germline, CDR1 is MNHEY and CDR2 is SVGEGT. This CDR3 contains 11 residues. The CDR3 nucleotides are TGTGCCAGCAGTAACAATCAGCCCCAGCATTTT. This codes for CASSNNQPQHF.

This clonotype was observed a handful of times. The genes are TRBV6-2 or TRBV6-3 and TRBJ1-5; 11 positions agree with TRBD1. The CDR3 covers 13 residues. V lost 6 bases and J lost 11; bases outside the gene matches: 6. Germline lookup yields CDR1 MNHEY and CDR2 SVGEGT. CDR3 coding DNA: TGTGCCAGCAGCAGGACAGGGGGCGGGACCCAGCATTTT. Its translation: CASSRTGGGTQHF.

A few counts support this clonotype. The chain combines TRBV7-9 with TRBJ2-3, with TRBD2 matching over 11 bases. This CDR3 region has 15 residues. CDR1 SEHNR and CDR2 FQNEAQ come from the germline V gene (reference sequence). After removal of 5 bases from V and 5 bases from J, the junction contained 6 bases not matched to a gene. The DNA of the CDR3 is TGTGCCAGCAGCGAGACTAGCGGGAAGATAGATACGCAGTATTTT. Its translation is CASSETSGKIDTQYF. The variable domain in full, completed from reference TRBV7-9 and TRBJ2-3, reads DTGVSQNPRHKITKRGQNVTFRCDPISEHNRLYWYRQTLGQGPEFLTYFQNEAQLEKSRLLSDRFSAERPKGSFSTLEIQRTEQGDSAMYLCASSETSGKIDTQYFGPGTRLTVL.

This clonotype was observed many times. The chain combines TRBV7-2 with TRBJ2-7; 9 nucleotides line up with TRBD2. Germline-derived CDR1 and CDR2 are SGHTA and FQGNSA. J was trimmed by 2 bases and V by 5 bases; bases with no gene match: 1. This CDR3 comprises 13 residues. In DNA, the CDR3 is TGTGCCAGCAGCGGGACTAGCACCTACGAGCAGTACTTC. Amino acids: CASSGTSTYEQYF.